This passage covers 22 T cell receptor beta chains from one sample sequenced in a study of blood T cell repertoires in COVID-19. Clones were read by immunoSEQ multiplex PCR, and TCRdb kept only the in-frame ones, dropping some. The table records a few hundred thousand clones, approximately 86% of them present only once. Sequenced material: peripheral blood. These receptors all come from a human donor in a cohort sampled during active COVID-19.

The V call is TRBV19, the J call TRBJ2-1, with a possible D match to TRBD2 (5 bases). V was pared by 7 bases and J by 5 bases, with 9 bases between. The CDR3 totals 12 residues. Germline lookup yields CDR1 LNHDA and CDR2 SQIVND (reference sequence). The CDR3 region is CASTRENNEQFF. For the CDR3, the DNA is TGTGCCAGTACGAGGGAAAACAATGAGCAGTTCTTC.

V and J are TRBV19 and TRBJ1-4; D is undetermined. The CDR3 totals 12 residues. Trimming pared 7 bases from V and 2 bases from J, leaving 5 bases between. Germline CDR1 LNHDA, CDR2 SQIVND (reference sequence). In nucleotides, the CDR3 is TGTGCCAGTACGGGGACTAATGAAAAACTGTTTTTT. Residues: CASTGTNEKLFF.

The chain employs TRBV6-5 and TRBJ2-5; 10 bases fit TRBD2. The CDR3 runs to 15 residues. Germline values: CDR1 MNHEY, CDR2 SVGAGI. The junction had 6 bases not matched to a gene; V was cut back by 6 bases and J by 2 bases. CDR3 nucleotide sequence: TGTGCCAGCAGGAGCGGGAGGGCGGATCAAGAGACCCAGTACTTC. This sequence encodes CASRSGRADQETQYF.

The rearrangement joins TRBV3-1 (or the pseudogene TRBV3-2) to TRBJ2-7, with D tentatively TRBD2 (5 bases). The CDR3 consists of 16 residues. In germline, CDR1 is LGHDT, CDR2 YNNKEL (reference sequence). The V end was cut by 5 bases, the J end by 6 bases, with 23 bases between. CDR3 nucleotide sequence: TGTGCCAGCAGCTCCACCCGGGATGTCGTTAGGACCGAGCAGTACTTC. Protein sequence: CASSSTRDVVRTEQYF.

This chain uses TRBV6-4 with TRBJ1-2; 7 bases line up with TRBD1. The V gene's germline CDR1 is MRHNA and CDR2 SNTAGT. V lost 1 base and J lost 7; bases outside the gene matches: 12. The length of the CDR3 is 16 residues. CDR3 region: CASSDYPRPGQRGYTF. The CDR3 DNA sequence: TGTGCCAGCAGTGACTATCCTCGGCCGGGACAGCGTGGCTACACCTTC.

This clone has just one count. The chain joins TRBV24-1 to TRBJ2-5, with 8 bases that match TRBD1. Germline V gene sequence: CDR1 KGHDR, CDR2 SFDVKD. The CDR3 sequence is 15 residues long. With V trimmed by 3 bases and J by 4 bases, 6 bases remained unmatched. The CDR3 region is CATSDGGQGGETQYF. The CDR3 DNA follows: TGTGCCACCAGTGATGGTGGACAGGGAGGAGAGACCCAGTACTTC.

This rearrangement joins TRBV10-3 to TRBJ2-7; the D is unclear. With 5 bases removed from V and 1 base from J, the gap between germline ends came to 3 bases. Germline-derived CDR1 and CDR2 are ENHRY and SYGVKD. The CDR3 spans 11 residues. The CDR3 region has the DNA TGTGCCATCAGTTCTTCCTACGAGCAGTACTTC. Translation: CAISSSYEQYF.

The J gene is TRBJ2-7, the V gene TRBV5-1, with 11 bases identical to TRBD2. J was trimmed by 4 bases and V by 4 bases; bases with no gene match: 4. The CDR3 runs to 14 residues. Germline CDR1 and CDR2: SGHRS and YFSETQ. CDR3 amino acids: CASSPTSGSYEQYF. The CDR3 DNA is TGCGCCAGCAGCCCAACTAGCGGGAGTTACGAGCAGTACTTC.

The gene calls are TRBV18 and TRBJ1-4; possibly TRBD1 for D (5 bases). The V gene lost 2 bases and the J gene lost 8 bases, with 12 bases spanning the gap. In germline, CDR1 is KGHSH, CDR2 LQKENI. There are 14 residues in the CDR3. The CDR3 sequence: CASSPRTSGEKLFF. DNA for the CDR3: TGTGCCAGCTCACCAAGGACATCGGGCGAAAAACTGTTTTTT.

This clone was counted between two and nine times. The chain is built from TRBV15 and TRBJ2-3, with TRBD1 identical over 12 bases. The germline CDR1 and CDR2 sequences are LNHNV and YYDKDF (reference sequence). There are 15 residues in the CDR3. Losses at the gene ends were 3 bases for V and 4 bases for J; bases not matched to a gene: 2. CDR3 nucleotides: TGTGCCACCAGCAGTGGGACAGGGGGCTCAGATACGCAGTATTTT. This gives the protein CATSSGTGGSDTQYF.

J is TRBJ2-2 and V is TRBV7-6, with D perhaps TRBD1 (6 bases). CDR3 length: 14 residues. V was shortened by 3 bases and J by 5 bases, with 10 bases between the two germline ends. Per the germline V gene, CDR1 is SGHVS and CDR2 is FNYEAQ. The CDR3 loop is CASSFLGATGELFF. In nucleotides, the CDR3 is TGTGCCAGCAGCTTTTTGGGGGCAACCGGGGAGCTGTTTTTT.

This clone showed up just once. The gene calls are TRBV7-8 and TRBJ2-2, with D hard to call. The CDR3 has 14 amino acids. Trimming stripped 5 bases from V and 3 bases from J, with 10 bases between. CDR1 is SGHVS, CDR2 FQNEAQ, per germline. The CDR3 nucleotides read TGTGCCAGCAGCATAAGAGGAGACACCGGGGAGCTGTTTTTT. Translating it yields CASSIRGDTGELFF.

V and J are TRBV4-1 and TRBJ1-2, with TRBD1 as a possible D gene (5 bases). Trimming shortened V by 4 bases and J by 4 bases, and 13 bases separated the two germline ends. Germline-derived CDR1 and CDR2 are MGHRA and YSYEKL. CDR3 length: 14 amino acids. The CDR3 is CASSPRGSVYGYTF. The CDR3 nucleotides read TGCGCCAGCAGCCCCCGGGGGTCCGTCTATGGCTACACCTTC.

This chain links TRBV7-9 with TRBJ2-5, with no clear D. V was clipped by 8 bases and J by 5 bases, with 15 bases between them. CDR1 and CDR2 (germline): SEHNR, FQNEAQ (reference sequence). The CDR3 is 13 amino acids. The CDR3 nucleotides are TGTGCCAGCGCCTATGACGTGAGGGAGACCCAGTACTTC. It is translated as CASAYDVRETQYF.

The DNA of the CDR3 is TGTGCCAGTACCTTGGACACCTTCGGGAATTCACCCCTCCACTTT. This gives the protein CASTLDTFGNSPLHF. The chain uses TRBV19 and TRBJ1-6; D is possibly TRBD1 (5 bases). CDR1 and CDR2 from the germline V gene are LNHDA and SQIVND (reference sequence). V was clipped by 7 bases and J by 7 bases, with 17 bases between them. This CDR3 contains 15 residues.

J is TRBJ2-3 and V is TRBV30; 8 nucleotides match TRBD1. The germline CDR1 and CDR2 sequences are GTSNPN and SVGIG (reference sequence). J gave up 3 bases and V 4 bases, and 3 bases lay outside the gene matches. The CDR3 totals 13 residues. The CDR3 protein is CAWTQGATDTQYF. The CDR3 DNA reads TGTGCCTGGACGCAGGGGGCAACAGATACGCAGTATTTT.

V usage is TRBV24-1 and J usage is TRBJ2-5; D possibly corresponds to TRBD2 (5 bases). V was pared by 7 bases and J by 5 bases, with 19 bases between. The germline gives CDR1 KGHDR, CDR2 SFDVKD. The CDR3 spans 15 residues. CDR3 protein: CATSPPGSSGETQYF. The CDR3 nucleotides read TGTGCCACCAGCCCCCCGGGCTCTTCGGGGGAGACCCAGTACTTC.

This chain joins TRBV4-2 and TRBJ2-1, with a tentative D call TRBD2 (5 bases). The CDR3 length is 15 residues. Germline CDR1 LGHNA, CDR2 YNFKEQ. Trimming removed 0 bases at V and 3 bases at J, with 9 bases between. In DNA form, the CDR3 reads TGTGCCAGCAGCCAAGATCGAACTAGCTACAATGAGCAGTTCTTC. Its translation is CASSQDRTSYNEQFF.

The J gene is TRBJ1-5, the V gene TRBV5-5; D is ambiguous. CDR3 length: 15 amino acids. Germline CDR1 is SGHKS and CDR2 is YYEKEE (reference sequence). V was cut by 0 bases and J by 0 bases, with 7 bases left in between. The CDR3 loop is CASSLDSYSNQPQHF. In DNA, the CDR3 is TGTGCCAGCAGCTTGGACAGCTATAGCAATCAGCCCCAGCATTTT.

This clone has a handful of counts. The chain is built from TRBV7-2 and TRBJ1-2, with D possibly TRBD1 on 5 matching bases. The CDR3 has 15 residues. Germline CDR1 SGHTA, CDR2 FQGNSA. V lost 0 bases, J lost 8 bases, and 16 bases lay in between. The CDR3 region has the DNA TGTGCCAGCAGCTTAGCAGGGGCCGAAGCAGGGGGCTACACCTTC. This gives the protein CASSLAGAEAGGYTF.

The V gene is TRBV4-1, the J gene TRBJ2-1; 7 bases map to TRBD1. V lost 0 bases, J lost 3 bases, and 2 bases stayed unmatched. This CDR3 spans 15 amino acids. CDR1 MGHRA and CDR2 YSYEKL come from the germline V gene. DNA of the CDR3: TGCGCCAGCAGCCAAGATCGACAGGGCTACAATGAGCAGTTCTTC. As protein: CASSQDRQGYNEQFF.

This sequence joins TRBV5-4 and TRBJ1-5, with D possibly matching TRBD1 (6 bases). The ends were cut back, 4 bases at V and 2 bases at J, with 13 bases in the middle. Germline CDR1 and CDR2: SGHNT and YYREEE (reference sequence). CDR3 length equals 15 residues. The CDR3, as DNA: TGTGCCAGCAGCCTGAACGGACAGCGCAATCAGCCCCAGCATTTT. Its protein is CASSLNGQRNQPQHF.